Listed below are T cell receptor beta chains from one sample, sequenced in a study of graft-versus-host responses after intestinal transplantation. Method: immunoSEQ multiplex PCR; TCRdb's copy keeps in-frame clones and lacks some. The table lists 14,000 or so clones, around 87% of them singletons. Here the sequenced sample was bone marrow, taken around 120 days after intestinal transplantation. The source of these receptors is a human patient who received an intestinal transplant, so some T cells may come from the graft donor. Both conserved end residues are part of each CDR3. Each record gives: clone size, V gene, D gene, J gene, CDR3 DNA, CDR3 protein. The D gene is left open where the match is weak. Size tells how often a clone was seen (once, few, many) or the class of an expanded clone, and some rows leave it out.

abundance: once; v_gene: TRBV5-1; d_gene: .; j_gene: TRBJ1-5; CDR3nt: TGCGCCAGCAGCCCTGCCCCCCTCTTCGGCAATCAGCCCCAGCATTTT; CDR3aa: CASSPAPLFGNQPQHF
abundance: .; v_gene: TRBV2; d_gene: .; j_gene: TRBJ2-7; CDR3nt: TGTGCCAGCAGTGAGTCACGGTTCGTGTACGAGCAGTACTTC; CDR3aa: CASSESRFVYEQYF
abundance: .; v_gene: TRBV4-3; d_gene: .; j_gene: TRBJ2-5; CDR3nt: TGCGCCAGCAGCCAAGGGGTGCTGGAGACCCAGTACTTC; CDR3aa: CASSQGVLETQYF
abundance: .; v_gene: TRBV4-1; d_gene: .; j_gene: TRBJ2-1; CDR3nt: TGCGCCAGCAGCCAAGATCCTCCGGGAAGCTCCTACAATGAGCAGTTCTTC; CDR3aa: CASSQDPPGSSYNEQFF
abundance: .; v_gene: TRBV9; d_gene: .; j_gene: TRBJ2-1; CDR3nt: TGTGCCAGCAGCGTAGGTCTAGCTGCCGTCGATGAGCAGTTCTTC; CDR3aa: CASSVGLAAVDEQFF
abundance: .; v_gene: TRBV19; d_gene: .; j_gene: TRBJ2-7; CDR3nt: TGTGCCAGTAGTACCGGAGGGAGCTACGAGCAGTACTTC; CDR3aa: CASSTGGSYEQYF
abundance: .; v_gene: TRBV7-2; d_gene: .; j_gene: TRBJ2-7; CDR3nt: TGTGCCAGCAGCTTAGTGGCAGGGCTCCCCTACGAGCAGTACTTC; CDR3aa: CASSLVAGLPYEQYF
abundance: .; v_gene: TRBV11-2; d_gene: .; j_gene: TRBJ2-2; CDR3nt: TGTGCCAGCAGCTTCGCTCCGTTGACCGGGGAGCTGTTTTTT; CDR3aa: CASSFAPLTGELFF
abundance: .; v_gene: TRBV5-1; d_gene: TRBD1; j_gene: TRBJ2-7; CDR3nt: TGCGCCAGCAGCCAAGGGACAGGGCCCGAGCAGTACTTC; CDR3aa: CASSQGTGPEQYF
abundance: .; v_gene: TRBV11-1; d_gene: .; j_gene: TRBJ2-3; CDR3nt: TGTGCCAGCAGCTTCACAGATACGCAGTATTTT; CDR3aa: CASSFTDTQYF
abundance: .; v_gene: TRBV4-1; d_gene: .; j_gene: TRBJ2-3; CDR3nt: TGCGCCAGCAGCCAATCGGGTCGGGAGACAGATACGCAGTATTTT; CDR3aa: CASSQSGRETDTQYF
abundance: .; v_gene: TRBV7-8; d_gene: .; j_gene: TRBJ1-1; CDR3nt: TGTGCCAGCAGCATAACAGGGAGTGCGGACACTGAAGCTTTCTTT; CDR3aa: CASSITGSADTEAFF
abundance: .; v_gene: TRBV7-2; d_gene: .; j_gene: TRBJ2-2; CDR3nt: TGTGCCAGCAGCTTAGCGACGGGCACCGGGGAGCTGTTTTTT; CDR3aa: CASSLATGTGELFF
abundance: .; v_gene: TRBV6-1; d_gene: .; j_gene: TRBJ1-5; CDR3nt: TGTGCCAGCTGGGGGGAAAATCAGCCCCAGCATTTT; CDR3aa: CASWGENQPQHF
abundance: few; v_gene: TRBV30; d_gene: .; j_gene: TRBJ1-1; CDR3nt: TGTGCCTGGAGTCACCGAGGGCCCACTGAAGCTTTCTTT; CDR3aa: CAWSHRGPTEAFF
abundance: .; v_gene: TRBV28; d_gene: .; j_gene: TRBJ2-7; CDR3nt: TGTGCCAGCAGATTAACGGGGAGCTACGAGCAGTACTTC; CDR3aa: CASRLTGSYEQYF
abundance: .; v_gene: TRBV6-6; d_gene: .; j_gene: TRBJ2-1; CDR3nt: TGTGCCAGCAGTAACAATGAGCAGTTCTTC; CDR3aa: CASSNNEQFF
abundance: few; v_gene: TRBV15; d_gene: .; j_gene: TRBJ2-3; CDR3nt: TGTGCCACCAGCAGAGAGTCTTCGGGAGTGGATACGCAGTATTTT; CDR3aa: CATSRESSGVDTQYF
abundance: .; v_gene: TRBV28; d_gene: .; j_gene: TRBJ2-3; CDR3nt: TGTGCCAGCAGTTTGCGCTTTGGCGGCAGCACAGATACGCAGTATTTT; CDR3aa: CASSLRFGGSTDTQYF
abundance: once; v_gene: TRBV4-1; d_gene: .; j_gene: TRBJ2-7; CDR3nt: TGCGCCAGCAGCTATGACAGGTCCAACGAGCAGTACTTC; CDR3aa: CASSYDRSNEQYF
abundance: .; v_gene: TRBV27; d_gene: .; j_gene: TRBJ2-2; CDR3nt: TGTGCCAGCAGCTGGATGGCGAACACCGGGGAGCTGTTTTTT; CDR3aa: CASSWMANTGELFF
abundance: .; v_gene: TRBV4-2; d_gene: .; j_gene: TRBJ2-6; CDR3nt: TGTGCCAGCAGCCAAGACAACTCTGGGGCCAACGTCCTGACTTTC; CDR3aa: CASSQDNSGANVLTF
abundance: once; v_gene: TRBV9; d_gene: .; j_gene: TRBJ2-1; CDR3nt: TGTGCCAGCAGCGTAGATGGCGGACCCTACAATGAGCAGTTCTTC; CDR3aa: CASSVDGGPYNEQFF
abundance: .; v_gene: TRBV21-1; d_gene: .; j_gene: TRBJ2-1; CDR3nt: TGTGCCAGCAGCCCAAAAGGGGTTAGACTAGCGGGAGGGGACCTAACCTACAATGAGCAGTTCTTC; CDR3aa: CASSPKGVRLAGGDLTYNEQFF
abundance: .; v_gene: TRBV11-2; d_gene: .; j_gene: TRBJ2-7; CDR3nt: TGTGCCAGCAGCCTAACGGGTGGCTACGAGCAGTACTTC; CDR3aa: CASSLTGGYEQYF
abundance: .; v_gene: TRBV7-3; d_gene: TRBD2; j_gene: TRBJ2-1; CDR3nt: TGTGCCAGCAGCTTAAGCCTAGCGGGAGGAGTAGATGAGCAGTTCTTC; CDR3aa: CASSLSLAGGVDEQFF
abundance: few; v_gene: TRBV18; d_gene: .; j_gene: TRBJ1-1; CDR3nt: TGTGCCAGCTCACCAATCGTGAATAGGAACACTGAAGCTTTCTTT; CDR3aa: CASSPIVNRNTEAFF
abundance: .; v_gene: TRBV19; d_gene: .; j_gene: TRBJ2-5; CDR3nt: TGTGCCAGTAGTATATCGGTTTGGGGTGAATCCCAGTACTTC; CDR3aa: CASSISVWGESQYF
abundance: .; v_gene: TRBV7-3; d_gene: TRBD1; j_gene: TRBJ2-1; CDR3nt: TGTGCCAGCAGCGGGGGACAGGGCTCCTACAATGAGCAGTTCTTC; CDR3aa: CASSGGQGSYNEQFF
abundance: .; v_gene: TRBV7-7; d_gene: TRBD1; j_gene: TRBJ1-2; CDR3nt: TGTGCCAGCAGCTTAGCCGGGACAGGGGTCTATGGCTACACCTTC; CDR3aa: CASSLAGTGVYGYTF
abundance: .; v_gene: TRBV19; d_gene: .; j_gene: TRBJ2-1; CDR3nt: TGTGCCAGTAGTATCGATTCCGGATTCATCAATGAGCAGTTCTTC; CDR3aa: CASSIDSGFINEQFF
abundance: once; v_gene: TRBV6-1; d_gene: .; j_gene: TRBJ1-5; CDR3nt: TGTGCCAGCAGCCGGACAGAAAATCAGCCCCAGCATTTT; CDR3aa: CASSRTENQPQHF
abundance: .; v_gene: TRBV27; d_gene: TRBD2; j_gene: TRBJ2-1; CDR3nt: TGTGCCAGCTGTCGGGAGGGCCCCTACAATGAGCAGTTCTTC; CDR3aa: CASCREGPYNEQFF
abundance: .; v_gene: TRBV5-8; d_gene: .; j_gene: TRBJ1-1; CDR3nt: TGTGCCAGCAGCTGGGGAGGAACTGAAGCTTTCTTT; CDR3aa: CASSWGGTEAFF
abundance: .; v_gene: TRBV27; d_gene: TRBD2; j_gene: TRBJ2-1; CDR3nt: TGTGCCAGCAGTATCCTACCGGGACTAGCGGGAAGAGGTTACTACAATGAGCAGTTCTTC; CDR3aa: CASSILPGLAGRGYYNEQFF
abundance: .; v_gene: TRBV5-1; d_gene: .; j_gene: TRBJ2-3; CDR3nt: TGCGCCAGCAGCCTGACAGATACGCAGTATTTT; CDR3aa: CASSLTDTQYF
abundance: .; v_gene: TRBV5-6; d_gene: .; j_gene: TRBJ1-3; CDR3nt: TGTGCCAGCAGCTTAGACAGAAACACCATATATTTT; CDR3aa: CASSLDRNTIYF
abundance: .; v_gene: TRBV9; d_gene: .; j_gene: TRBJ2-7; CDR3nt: TGTGCCAGCAGCGTAGGGGGCAGTACCTACGAGCAGTACTTC; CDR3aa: CASSVGGSTYEQYF
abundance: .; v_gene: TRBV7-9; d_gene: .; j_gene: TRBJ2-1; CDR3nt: TGTGCCAGCAGCCTAACGGGACTGCTCTACAATGAGCAGTTCTTC; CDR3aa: CASSLTGLLYNEQFF
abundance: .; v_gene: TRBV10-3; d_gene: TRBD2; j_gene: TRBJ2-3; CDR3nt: TGTGCCATCAGTGAGTCGATGGTAGCGGGAGTCCCTAACACAGATACGCAGTATTTT; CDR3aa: CAISESMVAGVPNTDTQYF
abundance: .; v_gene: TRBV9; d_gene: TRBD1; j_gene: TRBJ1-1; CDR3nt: TGTGCCAGCAGCAGAACAGGGGACCGTGAAGCTTTCTTT; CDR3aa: CASSRTGDREAFF
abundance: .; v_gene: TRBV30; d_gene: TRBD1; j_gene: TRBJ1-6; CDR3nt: TGTGCCTGGACCCTTAAAGGGGGCGTCTATAATTCACCCCTCCACTTT; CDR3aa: CAWTLKGGVYNSPLHF
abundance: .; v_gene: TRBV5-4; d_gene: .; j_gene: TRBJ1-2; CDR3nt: TGTGCCAGCATGGACTATCCTAACTATGGCTACACCTTC; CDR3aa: CASMDYPNYGYTF
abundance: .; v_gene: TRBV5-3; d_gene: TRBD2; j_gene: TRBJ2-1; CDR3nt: TGTGCCAGAAGCCCCGGGACTAGCGGGAATTACAATGAGCAGTTCTTC; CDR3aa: CARSPGTSGNYNEQFF
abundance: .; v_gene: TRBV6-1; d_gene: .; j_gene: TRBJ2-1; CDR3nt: TGTGCCAGCAGTGAAAGGGCAGGGTCTGGGGAGCAGTTCTTC; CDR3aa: CASSERAGSGEQFF
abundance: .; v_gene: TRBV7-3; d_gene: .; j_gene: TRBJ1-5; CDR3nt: TGTGCCAGCAGCTTACAGGGCAATCAGCCCCAGCATTTT; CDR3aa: CASSLQGNQPQHF
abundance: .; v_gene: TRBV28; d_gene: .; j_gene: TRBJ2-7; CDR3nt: TGTGCCAGCAGTTTTGCCAGCCCCTACGAGCAGTACTTC; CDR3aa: CASSFASPYEQYF
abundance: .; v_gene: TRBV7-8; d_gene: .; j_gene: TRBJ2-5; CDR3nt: TGTGCCAGCAGCTTAGGCCCGTCGTACCAAGAGACCCAGTACTTC; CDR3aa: CASSLGPSYQETQYF
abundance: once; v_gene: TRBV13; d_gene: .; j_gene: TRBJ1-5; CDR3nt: TGTGCCAGCAGCCCACGTGAGGACTCTGCACCGCCGGTAAATCAGCCCCAGCATTTT; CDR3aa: CASSPREDSAPPVNQPQHF
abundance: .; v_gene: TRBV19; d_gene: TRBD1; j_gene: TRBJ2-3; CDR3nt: TGTGCCAGTAGTCCCCGGACAGGTGAATCAGATACGCAGTATTTT; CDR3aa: CASSPRTGESDTQYF
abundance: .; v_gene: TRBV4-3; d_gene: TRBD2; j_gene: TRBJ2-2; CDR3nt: TGCGCCAGCAGCCCCACTAGCGTACTCACCGGGGAGCTGTTTTTT; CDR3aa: CASSPTSVLTGELFF
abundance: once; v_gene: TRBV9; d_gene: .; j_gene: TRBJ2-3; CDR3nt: TGTGCCAGCAGCTCCCCCGACAAAGGGCCTATAAGAGATACGCAGTATTTT; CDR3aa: CASSSPDKGPIRDTQYF
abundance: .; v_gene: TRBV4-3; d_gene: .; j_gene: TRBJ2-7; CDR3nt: TGCGCCAGCAGCCAAGACGGGGGCGGGAAGGGGGGTGACGAACAGTACTTC; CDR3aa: CASSQDGGGKGGDEQYF
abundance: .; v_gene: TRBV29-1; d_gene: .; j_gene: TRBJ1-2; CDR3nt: TGCAGCGTTGAAAAGGAAACGCGTAACTATGGCTACACCTTC; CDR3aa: CSVEKETRNYGYTF
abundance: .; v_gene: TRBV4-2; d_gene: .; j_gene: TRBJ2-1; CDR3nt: TGTGCCAGCAGCCAAGTTTCGAAATACAATGAGCAGTTCTTC; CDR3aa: CASSQVSKYNEQFF
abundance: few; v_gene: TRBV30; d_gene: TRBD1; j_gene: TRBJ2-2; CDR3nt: TGTGCCTGGAGTGGACAGGGCGACACCGGGGAGCTGTTTTTT; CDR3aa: CAWSGQGDTGELFF
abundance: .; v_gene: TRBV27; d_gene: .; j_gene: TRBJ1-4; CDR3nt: TGTGCCAGCAGTCCACTTGGTGGGTTCTCTAATGAAAAACTGTTTTTT; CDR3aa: CASSPLGGFSNEKLFF